This T cell receptor beta chain was captured by sequencing in a study of cytomegalovirus exposure and HLA in healthy donors. Across the whole study: A prior analysis found about 110 million unique TCR beta sequences from 150 million to 200 million T cells. Overall study findings and caveats: CMV antigen specificity was confirmed in vitro for a few CMV-associated chains. TCR beta V segments were, for the most part, productive about 87% or about 30% of the time in an earlier analysis.

Researchers ran the PCR with 60 Vbeta and 13 Jbeta primers. The repertoire was sequenced with immunoSEQ multiplex PCR; TCRdb's copy has only in-frame clones and lacks some. The table has about 140,000 clones, approximately 65% seen once; the top ten hold over 5%. This clone was counted only a few times. Its antigen is currently unknown. Sample: PBMCs. The TCR originated in an older woman in good health and CMV-seronegative.

In DNA, the CDR3 is TGTGCCAGCTCCCAAGGGACAGATTACGAGCAGTACTTC. Its protein product is CASSQGTDYEQYF. This sequence joins TRBV18 and TRBJ2-7, with TRBD1 identical over 7 bases. The ends lost 6 bases at V and 4 bases at J; junction bases unmatched: 6. CDR3 size: 13 residues. Germline assignment: CDR1 KGHSH and CDR2 LQKENI.